The 8 T cell receptor beta chains reported below all come from one sample, sequenced in a study of a mutant IDH1 vaccine in newly diagnosed glioma. This table comes from immunoSEQ multiplex PCR, and its TCRdb copy is limited to in-frame clones, with some not included. This table has 75,000 to 100,000 clones, roughly 82% appearing once. The time point: baseline, week 1 (first vaccination visit). Treatment reported: pre-vaccination baseline after standard-of-care therapy. Here the sequenced sample was PBMCs, taken from a glioma patient treated with radiotherapy, temozolomide or both. These receptors all stem from a man aged 35 to 55 with glioma. Some clones in this sample may be carry-over from other donors' samples.

This rearrangement joins TRBV4-2 to TRBJ2-1; D unclear. Germline V CDR1 and CDR2: LGHNA, YNFKEQ. Deletions cut 0 bases from V and 5 bases from J, with 14 bases between. CDR3 size: 16 residues. In nucleotides, the CDR3 is TGTGCCAGCAGCCAAGATGGAAGTAGCTACAACAATGAGCAGTTCTTC. This codes for CASSQDGSSYNNEQFF.

CDR3 protein: CASSPGDYEQYF. The CDR3 DNA is TGTGCCAGCAGCCCGGGGGACTACGAGCAGTACTTC. V is TRBV5-6 and J is TRBJ2-7; possibly TRBD2 for D (6 bases). Germline V CDR1 and CDR2: SGHDT, YYEEEE. CDR3 length: 12 residues. V shed 4 bases and J shed 3 bases, with 8 bases lying between them.

V usage is TRBV11-2 and J usage is TRBJ1-1, with D perhaps matching TRBD1 (5 bases). This CDR3 has 12 residues. CDR1 SGHAT and CDR2 FQNNGV come from the germline V gene. Trimming stripped 2 bases from V and 6 bases from J, with 7 bases between. CDR3 sequence reads: CASSLRGAEAFF. As DNA, the CDR3 is TGTGCCAGCAGCTTACGGGGGGCTGAAGCTTTCTTT.

The chain couples TRBV29-1 to TRBJ2-1; perhaps TRBD1 as D (5 bases). Germline CDR1 is SQVTM and CDR2 is ANQGSEA. The CDR3 has 12 residues. Trimming took 4 bases from V and 5 from J, leaving 9 bases between them. CDR3 nucleotides: TGCAGCGTTGGGGGCGGCGACAATGAGCAGTTCTTC. It codes for CSVGGGDNEQFF.

This clone was seen a single time. V usage is TRBV4-1 and J usage is TRBJ1-2, with D tentatively TRBD1 (6 bases). The CDR3 has 15 amino acids. The ends were cut back, 2 bases at V and 4 bases at J, with 14 bases in the middle. Germline CDR1 and CDR2: MGHRA and YSYEKL. The CDR3 sequence: CASSQPVGGVYGYTF. DNA for the CDR3: TGCGCCAGCAGCCAACCCGTAGGGGGTGTCTATGGCTACACCTTC.

The sample holds a few counts of this clone. V usage is TRBV30 and J usage is TRBJ1-2, with D perhaps matching TRBD1 (5 bases). Per germline, CDR1 GTSNPN and CDR2 SVGIG (reference sequence). CDR3 length: 15 amino acids. The V and J ends lost 0 bases and 4 bases respectively, with 15 bases between them. CDR3 coding DNA: TGTGCCTGGAGTGTGCAAGGGGTCCGCCTCTATGGCTACACCTTC. Its translation is CAWSVQGVRLYGYTF. Filled out from reference TRBV30 and TRBJ1-2, the complete variable domain reads SQTIHQWPATLVQPVGSPLSLECTVEGTSNPNLYWYRQAAGRGLQLLFYSVGIGQISSEVPQNLSASRPQDRQFILSSKKLLLSDSGFYLCAWSVQGVRLYGYTFGSGTRLTVV.

The genes are TRBV7-9 and TRBJ1-4; 9 bases are a match to TRBD1. Germline-derived CDR1 and CDR2 are SEHNR and FQNEAQ (reference sequence). The CDR3 is made up of 18 amino acids. With 3 bases clipped from V and 0 bases from J, the junction kept 8 bases outside the gene matches. The CDR3 coding sequence is TGTGCCAGCAGCTTGGGGGGACAGGGAACTGCAACTAATGAAAAACTGTTTTTT. Translated: CASSLGGQGTATNEKLFF.

This clone was observed a handful of times. The V call is TRBV30, the J call TRBJ1-1; D call uncertain. CDR3 length: 11 residues. V lost 2 bases, J lost 6 bases, and 7 bases lay in between. Germline V gives CDR1 GTSNPN, CDR2 SVGIG (reference sequence). CDR3: CAWSPRAEAFF. The CDR3 DNA reads as TGTGCCTGGAGTCCACGGGCTGAAGCTTTCTTT.